The subject of this entry is one T cell receptor (beta chain). Its matching antigen is unknown. These data originate in a study of cytomegalovirus exposure and HLA in healthy donors. Broader study findings: An apparent linkage of common viral pathogens to several of the most significant clusters emerged in a later analysis.

Primers included in the PCR were 60 Vbeta and 13 Jbeta primers. Clones were sequenced by immunoSEQ multiplex PCR, and TCRdb holds only the in-frame ones, with some missing. The sample table sets out about 32,000 clones. CDR1 and CDR2 (germline): MNHNS, SASEGT. The CDR3 length is 15 residues. V shed 8 bases, J shed 0 bases, and the junction held 8 bases outside the gene matches. This TCR came from a female donor in good health and CMV-seronegative. The sequencing sample was made of PBMCs. The chain joins TRBV6-1 to TRBJ2-7; 9 bases align to TRBD1. Here the CDR3 reads CASLVGQGTSYEQYF. The CDR3 DNA is TGTGCCAGCCTTGTGGGACAGGGAACCTCCTACGAGCAGTACTTC.